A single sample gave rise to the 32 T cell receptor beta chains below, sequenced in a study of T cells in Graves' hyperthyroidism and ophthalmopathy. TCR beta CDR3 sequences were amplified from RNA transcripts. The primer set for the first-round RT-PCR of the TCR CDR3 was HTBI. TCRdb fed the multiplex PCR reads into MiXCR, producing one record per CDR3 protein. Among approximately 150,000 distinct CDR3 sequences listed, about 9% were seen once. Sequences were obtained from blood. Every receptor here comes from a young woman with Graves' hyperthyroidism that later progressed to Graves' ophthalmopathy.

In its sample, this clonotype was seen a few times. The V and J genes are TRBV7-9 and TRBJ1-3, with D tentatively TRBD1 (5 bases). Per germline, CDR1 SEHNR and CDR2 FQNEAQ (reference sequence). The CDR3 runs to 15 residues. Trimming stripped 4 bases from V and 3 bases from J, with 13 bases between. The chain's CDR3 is CASSYRSGVGNTIYF. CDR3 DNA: TGTGCCAGCAGCTACCGGTCGGGGGTTGGAAACACCATATATTTT. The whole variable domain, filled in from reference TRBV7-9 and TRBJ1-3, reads DTGVSQNPRHKITKRGQNVTFRCDPISEHNRLYWYRQTLGQGPEFLTYFQNEAQLEKSRLLSDRFSAERPKGSFSTLEIQRTEQGDSAMYLCASSYRSGVGNTIYFGEGSWLTVV.

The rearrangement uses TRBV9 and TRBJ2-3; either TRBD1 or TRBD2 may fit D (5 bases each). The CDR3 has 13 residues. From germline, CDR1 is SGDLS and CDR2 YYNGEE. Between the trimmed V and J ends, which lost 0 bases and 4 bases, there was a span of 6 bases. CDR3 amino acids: CASSVGGSDTQYF. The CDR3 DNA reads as TGTGCCAGCAGCGTAGGGGGGTCAGATACGCAGTATTTT.

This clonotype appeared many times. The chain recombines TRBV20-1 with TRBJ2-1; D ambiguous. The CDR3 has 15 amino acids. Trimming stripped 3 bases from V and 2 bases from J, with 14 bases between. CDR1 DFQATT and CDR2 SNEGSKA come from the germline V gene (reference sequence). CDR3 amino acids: CSASSRVGAYNEQFF. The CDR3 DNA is TGCAGTGCTAGTTCCCGGGTTGGGGCCTACAATGAGCAGTTCTTC.

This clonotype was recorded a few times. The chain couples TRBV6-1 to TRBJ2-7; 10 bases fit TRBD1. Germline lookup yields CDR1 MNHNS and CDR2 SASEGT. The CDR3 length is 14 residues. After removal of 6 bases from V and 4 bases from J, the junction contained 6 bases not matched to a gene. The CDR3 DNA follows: TGTGCCAGCAGCACCGGGACAGGGGCATACGAGCAGTACTTC. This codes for CASSTGTGAYEQYF.

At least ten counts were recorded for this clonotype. The CDR3 region is CSARDGVSSYEQYF. The CDR3 coding sequence is TGCAGTGCTAGAGATGGGGTGAGCTCCTACGAGCAGTACTTC. The chain is built from TRBV20-1 and TRBJ2-7; D not certain. The CDR3 loop spans 14 amino acids. Trimming cost V 0 bases and J 0 bases, with 9 bases left between them. Germline lookup yields CDR1 DFQATT and CDR2 SNEGSKA (reference sequence).

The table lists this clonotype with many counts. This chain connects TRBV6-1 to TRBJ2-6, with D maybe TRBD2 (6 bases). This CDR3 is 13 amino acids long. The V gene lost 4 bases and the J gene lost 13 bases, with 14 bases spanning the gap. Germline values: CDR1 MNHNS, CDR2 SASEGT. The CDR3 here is CASSARGAGVLTF. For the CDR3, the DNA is TGTGCCAGCAGTGCACGAGGGGCGGGGGTCCTGACTTTC.

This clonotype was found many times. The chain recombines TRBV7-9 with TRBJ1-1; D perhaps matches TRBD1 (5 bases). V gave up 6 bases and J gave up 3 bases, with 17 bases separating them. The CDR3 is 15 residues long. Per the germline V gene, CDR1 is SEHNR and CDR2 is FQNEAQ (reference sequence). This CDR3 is CASRPEGVGYTEAFF. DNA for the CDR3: TGTGCCAGCAGACCAGAAGGGGTGGGGTACACTGAAGCTTTCTTT. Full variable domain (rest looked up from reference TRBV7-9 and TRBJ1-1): DTGVSQNPRHKITKRGQNVTFRCDPISEHNRLYWYRQTLGQGPEFLTYFQNEAQLEKSRLLSDRFSAERPKGSFSTLEIQRTEQGDSAMYLCASRPEGVGYTEAFFGQGTRLTVV.

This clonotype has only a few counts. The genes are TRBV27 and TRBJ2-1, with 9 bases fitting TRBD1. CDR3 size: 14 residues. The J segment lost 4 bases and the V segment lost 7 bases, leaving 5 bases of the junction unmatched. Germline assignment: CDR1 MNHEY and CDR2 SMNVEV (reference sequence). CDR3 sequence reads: CASTRTGAYNEQFF. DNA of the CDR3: TGTGCCAGCACCCGGACAGGGGCTTACAATGAGCAGTTCTTC.

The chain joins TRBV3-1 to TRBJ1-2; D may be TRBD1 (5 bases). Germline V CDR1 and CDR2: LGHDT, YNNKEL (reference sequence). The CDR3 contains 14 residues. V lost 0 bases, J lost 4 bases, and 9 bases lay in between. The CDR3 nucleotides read TGTGCCAGCAGCCAAGACCACACAGGCTATGGCTACACCTTC. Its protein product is CASSQDHTGYGYTF.

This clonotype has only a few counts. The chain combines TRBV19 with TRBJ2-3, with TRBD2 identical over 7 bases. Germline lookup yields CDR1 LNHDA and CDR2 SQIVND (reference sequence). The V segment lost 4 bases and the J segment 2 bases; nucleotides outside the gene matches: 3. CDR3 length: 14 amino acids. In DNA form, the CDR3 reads TGTGCCAGTAGTACAAGCGGGAACACAGATACGCAGTATTTT. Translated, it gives CASSTSGNTDTQYF.

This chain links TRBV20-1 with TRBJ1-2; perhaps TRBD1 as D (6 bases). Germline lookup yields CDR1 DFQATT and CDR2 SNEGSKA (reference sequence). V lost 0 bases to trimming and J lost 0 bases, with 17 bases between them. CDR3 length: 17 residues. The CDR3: CSARDLAGQTSNYGYTF. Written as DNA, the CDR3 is TGCAGTGCTAGAGATCTCGCAGGACAGACCTCTAACTATGGCTACACCTTC.

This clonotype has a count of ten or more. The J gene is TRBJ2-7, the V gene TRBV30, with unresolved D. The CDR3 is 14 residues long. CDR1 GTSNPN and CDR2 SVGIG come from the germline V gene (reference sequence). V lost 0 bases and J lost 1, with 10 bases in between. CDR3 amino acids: CAWSVFADSYEQYF. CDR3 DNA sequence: TGTGCCTGGAGTGTATTTGCGGATTCCTACGAGCAGTACTTC.

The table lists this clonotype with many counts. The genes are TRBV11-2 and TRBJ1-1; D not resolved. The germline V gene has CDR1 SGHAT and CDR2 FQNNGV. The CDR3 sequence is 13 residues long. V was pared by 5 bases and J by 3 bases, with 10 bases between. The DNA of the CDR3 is TGTGCCAGCAGCCTGAATCGGGACACTGAAGCTTTCTTT. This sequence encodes CASSLNRDTEAFF.

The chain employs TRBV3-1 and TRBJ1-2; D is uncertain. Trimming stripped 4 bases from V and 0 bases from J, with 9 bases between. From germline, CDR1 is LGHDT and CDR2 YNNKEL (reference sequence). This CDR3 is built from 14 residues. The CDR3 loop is CASSLEGSNYGYTF. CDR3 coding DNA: TGTGCCAGCAGCCTCGAGGGCTCTAACTATGGCTACACCTTC.

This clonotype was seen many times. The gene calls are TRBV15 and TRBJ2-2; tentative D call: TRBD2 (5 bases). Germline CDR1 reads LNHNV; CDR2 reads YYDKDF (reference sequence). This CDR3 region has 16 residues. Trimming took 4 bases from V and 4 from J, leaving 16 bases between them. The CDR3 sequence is CATSTQRTRGTGELFF. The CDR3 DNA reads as TGTGCCACCAGCACTCAGCGGACTCGAGGCACCGGGGAGCTGTTTTTT. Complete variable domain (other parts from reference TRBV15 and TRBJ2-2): DAMVIQNPRYQVTQFGKPVTLSCSQTLNHNVMYWYQQKSSQAPKLLFHYYDKDFNNEADTPDNFQSRRPNTSFCFLDIRSPGLGDTAMYLCATSTQRTRGTGELFFGEGSRLTVL.

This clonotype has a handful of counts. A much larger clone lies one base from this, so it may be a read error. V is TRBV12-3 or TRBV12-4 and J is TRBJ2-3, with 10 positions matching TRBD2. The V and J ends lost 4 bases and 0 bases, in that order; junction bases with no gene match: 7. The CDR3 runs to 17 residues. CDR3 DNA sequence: TGTGCCAGCAGTTCTCGGACTAGCGGTACTAGCACAGATACGCAGTATTTT. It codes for CASSSRTSGTSTDTQYF.

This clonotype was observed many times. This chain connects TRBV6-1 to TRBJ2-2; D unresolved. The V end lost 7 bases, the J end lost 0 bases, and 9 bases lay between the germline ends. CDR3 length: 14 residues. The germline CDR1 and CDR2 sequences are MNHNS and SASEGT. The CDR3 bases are TGTGCCAGCAAAGGGATCTCGAACACCGGGGAGCTGTTTTTT. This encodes CASKGISNTGELFF.

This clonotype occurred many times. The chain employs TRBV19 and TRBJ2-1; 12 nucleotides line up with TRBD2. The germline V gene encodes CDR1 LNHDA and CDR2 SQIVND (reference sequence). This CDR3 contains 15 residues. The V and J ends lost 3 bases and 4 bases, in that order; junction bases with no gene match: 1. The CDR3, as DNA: TGTGCCAGTAGTATCGGACTAGCGGGATACAATGAGCAGTTCTTC. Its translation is CASSIGLAGYNEQFF.

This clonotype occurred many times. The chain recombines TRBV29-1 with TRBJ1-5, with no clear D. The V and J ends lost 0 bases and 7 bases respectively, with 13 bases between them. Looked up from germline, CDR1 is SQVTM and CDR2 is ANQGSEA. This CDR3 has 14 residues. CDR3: CSVEEGVTGQPQHF. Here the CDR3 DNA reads TGCAGCGTTGAAGAGGGAGTAACCGGGCAGCCCCAGCATTTT.

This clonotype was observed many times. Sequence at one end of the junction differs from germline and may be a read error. CDR3 nucleotide sequence: TGTGCCAGCAGCACGGACAGGGAGAGAGATCAACCCCAGCATTTT. It encodes CASSTDRERDQPQHF. This chain links TRBV7-9 with TRBJ1-5, with 8 bases identical to TRBD1. The CDR3 totals 15 residues. Germline V gene sequence: CDR1 SEHNR, CDR2 FQNEAQ (reference sequence).

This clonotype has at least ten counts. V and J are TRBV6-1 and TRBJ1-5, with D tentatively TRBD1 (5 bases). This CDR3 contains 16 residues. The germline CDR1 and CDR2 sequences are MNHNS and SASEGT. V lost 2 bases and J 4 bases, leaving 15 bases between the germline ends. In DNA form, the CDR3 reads TGTGCCAGCAGTGAAAACCAGGGCTTGGGGAATCAGCCCCAGCATTTT. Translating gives CASSENQGLGNQPQHF.

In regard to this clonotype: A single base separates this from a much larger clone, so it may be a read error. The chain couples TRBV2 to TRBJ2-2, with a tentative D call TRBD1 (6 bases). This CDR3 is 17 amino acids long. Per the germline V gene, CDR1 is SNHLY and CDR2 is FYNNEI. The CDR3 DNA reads TGTGTCAGCAGCCATAGGACAGATCCATGGAACACCGGGGAGCTGTTTTTT. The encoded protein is CVSSHRTDPWNTGELFF. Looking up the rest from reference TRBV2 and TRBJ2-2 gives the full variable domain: EPEVTQTPSHQVTQMGQEVILRCVPISNHLYFYWYRQILGQKVEFLVSFYNNEISEKSEIFDDQFSVERPDGSNFTLKIRSTKLEDSAMYFCVSSHRTDPWNTGELFFGEGSRLTVL.

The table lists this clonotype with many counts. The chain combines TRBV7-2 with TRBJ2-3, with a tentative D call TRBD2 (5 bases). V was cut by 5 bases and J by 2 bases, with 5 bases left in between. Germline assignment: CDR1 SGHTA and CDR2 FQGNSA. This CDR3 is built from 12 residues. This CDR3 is CASSRDTDTQYF. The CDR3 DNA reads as TGTGCCAGCAGCCGGGACACAGATACGCAGTATTTT. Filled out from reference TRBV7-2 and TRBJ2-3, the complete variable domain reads GAGVSQSPSNKVTEKGKDVELRCDPISGHTALYWYRQSLGQGLEFLIYFQGNSAPDKSGLPSDRFSAERTGGSVSTLTIQRTQQEDSAVYLCASSRDTDTQYFGPGTRLTVL.

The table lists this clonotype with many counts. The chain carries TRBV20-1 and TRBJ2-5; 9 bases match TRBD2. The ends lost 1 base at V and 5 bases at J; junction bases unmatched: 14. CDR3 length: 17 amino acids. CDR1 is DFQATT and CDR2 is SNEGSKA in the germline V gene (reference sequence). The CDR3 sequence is CSARVGGGALRGETQYF. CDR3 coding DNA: TGCAGTGCTAGAGTTGGCGGGGGGGCTCTGAGGGGTGAGACCCAGTACTTC.

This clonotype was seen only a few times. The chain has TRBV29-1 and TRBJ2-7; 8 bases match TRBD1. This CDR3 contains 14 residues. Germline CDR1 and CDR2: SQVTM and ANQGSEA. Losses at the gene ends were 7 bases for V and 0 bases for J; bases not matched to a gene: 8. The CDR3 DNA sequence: TGCAGCGCACGTGGACAGGGAAACTCCTACGAGCAGTACTTC. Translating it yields CSARGQGNSYEQYF.

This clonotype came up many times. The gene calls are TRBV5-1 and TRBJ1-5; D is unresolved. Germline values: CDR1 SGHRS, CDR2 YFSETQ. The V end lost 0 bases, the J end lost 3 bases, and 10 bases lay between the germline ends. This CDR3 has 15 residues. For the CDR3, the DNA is TGCGCCAGCAGCTTGGATGGGAGAGACAATCAGCCCCAGCATTTT. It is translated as CASSLDGRDNQPQHF.

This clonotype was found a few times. The CDR3 nucleotides read TGTGCCAGCAGCCAAGAGCCGGGGGGGGACTACAATGAGCAGTTCTTC. Its translation is CASSQEPGGDYNEQFF. J is TRBJ2-1 and V is TRBV4-2; 8 bases map to TRBD2. CDR1 and CDR2 from the germline V gene are LGHNA and YNFKEQ. Trimming cost V 0 bases and J 3 bases; bases outside gene matches: 4. The CDR3 spans 16 residues.

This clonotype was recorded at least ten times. The CDR3 nucleotides read TGTGCCAGCAGTGAAGAGGAGAACACTGAAGCTTTCTTT. Translation gives CASSEEENTEAFF. This chain joins TRBV6-1 and TRBJ1-1, with D uncertain. The V gene's germline CDR1 is MNHNS and CDR2 SASEGT. CDR3 size: 13 residues. Trimming shortened V by 1 base and J by 1 base, and 4 bases separated the two germline ends.

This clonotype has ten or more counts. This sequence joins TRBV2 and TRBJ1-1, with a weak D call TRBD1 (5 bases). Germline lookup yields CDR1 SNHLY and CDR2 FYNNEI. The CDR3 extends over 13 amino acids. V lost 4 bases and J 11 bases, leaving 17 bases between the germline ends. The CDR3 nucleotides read TGTGCCAGCAGTGTCGCGCCTCCGGAGGGGGCTTTCTTT. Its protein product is CASSVAPPEGAFF.

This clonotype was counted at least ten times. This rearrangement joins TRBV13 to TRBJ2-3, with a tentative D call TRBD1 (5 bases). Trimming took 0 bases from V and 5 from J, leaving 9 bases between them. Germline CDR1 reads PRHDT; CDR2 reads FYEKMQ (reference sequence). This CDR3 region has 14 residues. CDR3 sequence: CASSLGQAGDTQYF. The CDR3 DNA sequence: TGTGCCAGCAGCTTAGGACAGGCTGGAGATACGCAGTATTTT.

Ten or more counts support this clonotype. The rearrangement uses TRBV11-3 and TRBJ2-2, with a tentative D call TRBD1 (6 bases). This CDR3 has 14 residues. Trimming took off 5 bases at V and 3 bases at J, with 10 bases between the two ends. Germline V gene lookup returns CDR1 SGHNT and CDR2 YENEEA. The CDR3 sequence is CASSEDRYTGELFF. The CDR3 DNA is TGTGCCAGCAGCGAGGACAGATACACCGGGGAGCTGTTTTTT.

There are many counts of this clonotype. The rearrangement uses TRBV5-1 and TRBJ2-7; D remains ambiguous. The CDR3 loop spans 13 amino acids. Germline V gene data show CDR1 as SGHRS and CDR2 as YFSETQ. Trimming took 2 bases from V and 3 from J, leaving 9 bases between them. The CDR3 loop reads CASSFGPVYEQYF. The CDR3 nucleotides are TGCGCCAGCAGCTTTGGACCAGTCTACGAGCAGTACTTC.